A selection of T cell receptor beta chains follows, all from one sample in a study of blood T cell repertoires in COVID-19. Sequencing was performed with immunoSEQ multiplex PCR; in TCRdb, only in-frame clones are kept and a portion is missing. The table records roughly 170,000 clones, 74% of them present only once. Specimen: peripheral blood. These receptors were obtained from a woman older than 75 with acute or convalescent COVID-19. Both conserved end residues are part of each CDR3. Each record gives: clone size, D gene, J gene, V gene, CDR3 DNA, CDR3 protein. A D gene is named only where the DNA matches it firmly. Part of the rows lack a size; the others show once, few, many or a class for expanded clones.

-,TRBD1,TRBJ2-1,TRBV3-1/TRBV3-2,TGTGCCAGCAGGGACAGGGGGCTCAATGAGCAGTTCTTC,CASRDRGLNEQFF
once,-,TRBJ2-6,TRBV7-2,TGTGCCAGCAGCTTACGACAGAGCTCTGGGGCCAACGTCCTGACTTTC,CASSLRQSSGANVLTF
-,TRBD1,TRBJ2-7,TRBV18,TGTGCCAGCTCCGCCGGGACAGGGTTCTACGAGCAGTACTTC,CASSAGTGFYEQYF
few,-,TRBJ1-6,TRBV30,TGTGCCTGGAGTGTACTGGGCGCCCCCTGGGATAATTCACCCCTCCACTTT,CAWSVLGAPWDNSPLHF
-,-,TRBJ1-2,TRBV7-2,TGTGCCAGCAGCTTAGGGGGACTGGGTGGCTACACCTTC,CASSLGGLGGYTF
-,-,TRBJ1-3,TRBV4-2,TGTGCCAGCAGCCCGTCCGCGGACTGGGCCGGGGGAGACACCATATATTTT,CASSPSADWAGGDTIYF
-,-,TRBJ1-3,TRBV9,TGTGCCAGCAGCGTAGCCCCCTCCTCTGGAAACACCATATATTTT,CASSVAPSSGNTIYF
-,-,TRBJ1-2,TRBV7-2,TGTGCCAGCAGTAGGGACTTTTATGGCTACACCTTC,CASSRDFYGYTF
-,-,TRBJ1-5,TRBV6-1,TGTGCCAGCAGTGAAAATTCCCCTCATCAGCCCCAGCATTTT,CASSENSPHQPQHF
-,-,TRBJ1-5,TRBV19,TGTGCCAGTAGCCCATTTGGGGGGGGTCAGCCCCAGCATTTT,CASSPFGGGQPQHF
-,-,TRBJ1-5,TRBV18,TGTGCCAGCTCACCCCGGGAGATATATAGCAATCAGCCCCAGCATTTT,CASSPREIYSNQPQHF
-,-,TRBJ2-4,TRBV6-6,TGTGCCAGCAGTAACCTTGGGACTCTAAACTTC,CASSNLGTLNF
-,-,TRBJ2-3,TRBV6-6,TGTGCCAGCAGTTATGCGGGAGATACGCAGTATTTT,CASSYAGDTQYF
-,-,TRBJ2-5,TRBV11-2,TGTGCCAGCAGCTTAGATCAAACAGAAGAGACCCAGTACTTC,CASSLDQTEETQYF
-,TRBD2,TRBJ2-7,TRBV6-5,TGTGCCGGCGGTCAGGCAGCGGGAGGGGTCTACGAGCAGTACTTC,CAGGQAAGGVYEQYF
-,TRBD2,TRBJ2-1,TRBV7-2,TGTGCCAGCAGCTTAGGTCTTTCTAGCGGACGCAATGAGCAGTTCTTC,CASSLGLSSGRNEQFF
-,-,TRBJ2-7,TRBV10-2,TGCGCCAGCAATCCGGGAACTCGCTCCTACGAGCAGTACTTC,CASNPGTRSYEQYF
-,TRBD1,TRBJ1-2,TRBV7-8,TGTGCCAGCAGCGAAGACCTGGACAGGCAGAAGGGCTACACCTTC,CASSEDLDRQKGYTF
-,-,TRBJ2-7,TRBV6-5,TGTGCCAGCAGGGGACTTGTAGGAAACTACGAGCAGTACTTC,CASRGLVGNYEQYF
-,-,TRBJ1-4,TRBV21-1,TGTGCCAGCAGCTCTAGGCCTAGGGGGGAAAAACTGTTTTTT,CASSSRPRGEKLFF
-,TRBD1,TRBJ1-6,TRBV11-3,TGTGCCAGCAGCCTCGGACAGGGGAGTAATTCACCCCTCCACTTT,CASSLGQGSNSPLHF
once,-,TRBJ1-1,TRBV6-5,TGTGCCAGCAGTTACTCTCGGGGTGGCAGGAACACTGAAGCTTTCTTT,CASSYSRGGRNTEAFF
few,-,TRBJ2-4,TRBV2,TGTGCCGGCCGGGGATTAGCCAAAAACATTCAGTACTTC,CAGRGLAKNIQYF
-,TRBD2,TRBJ2-1,TRBV15,TGTGCCACCAGCAGAGACGCTAGCGGACCAACCATAGGGTATGAGCAGTTCTTC,CATSRDASGPTIGYEQFF
few,-,TRBJ2-3,TRBV29-1,TGCAGCGTTGGGACAGATCTTTATACGCAGTATTTT,CSVGTDLYTQYF
-,-,TRBJ1-1,TRBV10-3,TGTGCCACGGAGGGGCAGATGAACACTGAAGCTTTCTTT,CATEGQMNTEAFF
-,TRBD1,TRBJ2-1,TRBV27,TGTGCCAGCCTTGCCGGGGACAGGGGGCCTGGATACAATGAGCAGTTCTTC,CASLAGDRGPGYNEQFF
once,TRBD2,TRBJ2-1,TRBV5-1,TGCGCCAGCAGCTTGAGTCTAGCGGGAGACAATGAGCAGTTCTTC,CASSLSLAGDNEQFF
-,TRBD1,TRBJ1-6,TRBV5-6,TGTGCCAGCAGCTGGACAGGCTATAATTCACCCCTCCACTTT,CASSWTGYNSPLHF
few,TRBD2,TRBJ2-7,TRBV4-2,TGTGCCAGCAGCCAAGTCGAGCGGGACGCAGGCGAGCAGTACTTC,CASSQVERDAGEQYF
once,TRBD2,TRBJ2-1,TRBV19,TGTGCCAGTAGTATAGGACTGACTAGCTACTCCTACAATGAGCAGTTCTTC,CASSIGLTSYSYNEQFF
-,TRBD2,TRBJ2-1,TRBV6-7,TGTGCCAGCAGGAAGGGGACTAGCGGACCCAGTCACCACTACAATGAGCAGTTCTTC,CASRKGTSGPSHHYNEQFF
few,TRBD2,TRBJ2-1,TRBV18,TGTGCCAGCTCACCACCGACGACTAGCGGGAGGGGTGAGCAGTTCTTC,CASSPPTTSGRGEQFF
-,-,TRBJ2-2,TRBV27,TGTGCCAGCAACAGAGGGTCTTCTATGCCCACCGGGGAGCTGTTTTTT,CASNRGSSMPTGELFF
-,-,TRBJ2-1,TRBV5-6,TGTGCCAGCAGCTTGGGGGCAGTAGGGCAGTTCTTC,CASSLGAVGQFF
-,TRBD2,TRBJ2-1,TRBV5-1,TGCGCCAGCAGCTCAGTAGCGGGAGCGGACTACAATGAGCAGTTCTTC,CASSSVAGADYNEQFF
-,-,TRBJ1-3,TRBV3-1/TRBV3-2,TGTGCCAGCAGCCAAGGGGCCCCAAGGGGCAGGAACACCATATATTTT,CASSQGAPRGRNTIYF
-,-,TRBJ2-6,TRBV5-1,TGCGCCAGCAGCCGAACCAGAGGGAGCTTCTCTGGGGCCAACGTCCTGACTTTC,CASSRTRGSFSGANVLTF
-,TRBD1,TRBJ2-7,TRBV20-1,TGCAGTTGGGACAGGGTGGACGAGCAGTACTTC,CSWDRVDEQYF
-,-,TRBJ1-3,TRBV2,TGTGCCAGCAGTGAAATGGGGCTTGGACCAGCCTCTGGAAACACCATATATTTT,CASSEMGLGPASGNTIYF
-,-,TRBJ2-3,TRBV13,TGTGCCAGCAGCACTACGGCTACAGATACGCAGTATTTT,CASSTTATDTQYF
-,TRBD1,TRBJ2-7,TRBV2,TGTGCCAGCAGTGATGCGACAGGGGGAATCACCTCCTACGAGCAGTACTTC,CASSDATGGITSYEQYF
-,TRBD1,TRBJ1-2,TRBV23-1,TGCGCCAGTCTCTTACAGGGGACCTTC,CASLLQGTF
-,-,TRBJ2-5,TRBV4-2,TGTGCCAGCAGCCAAGATTATACGGGGACCCAGTACTTC,CASSQDYTGTQYF
-,TRBD2,TRBJ2-1,TRBV5-4,TGTGCCAGCAGCTCTAAAAGGACTAGCGGGGACAATGAGCAGTTCTTC,CASSSKRTSGDNEQFF